Listed below are T cell receptor beta chains from one sample, sequenced in a study of blood T cells in healthy people across ages. Using its own MiXCR run on the 5' RACE reads, TCRdb lists one record per CDR3 protein. The table lists 600,000 or so distinct CDR3 sequences, around 48% of them singletons. Sequencing used blood. The receptors originated from a man older than 75 in good health. Each CDR3 is given with its conserved first and last residue. Fields, in order: V gene, D gene, CDR3 protein. D genes are given only for firm matches.

v_call: TRBV4-3
d_call: TRBD2
cdr3_aa: CASSQIGLAGGEQFF

v_call: TRBV29-1
d_call: -
cdr3_aa: CSVVVEGRTHEQYF

v_call: TRBV29-1
d_call: -
cdr3_aa: CSVSGGGTLSGEQYF

v_call: TRBV6-4
d_call: -
cdr3_aa: CASRADRSTGELFF

v_call: TRBV29-1
d_call: -
cdr3_aa: CSEWTAANNEQFF

v_call: TRBV7-9
d_call: -
cdr3_aa: CASNLANEKLFF

v_call: TRBV4-2
d_call: -
cdr3_aa: CASSQDLASSGAQYF

v_call: TRBV7-2
d_call: TRBD1
cdr3_aa: CASSRQGHQPQHF

v_call: TRBV4-3
d_call: -
cdr3_aa: CASSRRYGTSSTDTQYF

v_call: TRBV20-1
d_call: -
cdr3_aa: CSAKKEAGTDTQYF

v_call: TRBV7-9
d_call: TRBD1
cdr3_aa: CVSSARTGDTEAFF

v_call: TRBV3-1
d_call: -
cdr3_aa: CASSQGTGTRGGYTF

v_call: TRBV20-1
d_call: TRBD2
cdr3_aa: CSARVGGSLAGASTDTQYF

v_call: TRBV20-1
d_call: TRBD2
cdr3_aa: CSARVLAGTYEQYF

v_call: TRBV5-1
d_call: -
cdr3_aa: CASSFQGTSQETQYF

v_call: TRBV7-9
d_call: TRBD2
cdr3_aa: CASSLAASGASEQYF

v_call: TRBV7-2
d_call: TRBD1
cdr3_aa: CASSSTGTGRTDTQYF

v_call: TRBV7-6
d_call: -
cdr3_aa: CAGSQTTQYNEQYF

v_call: TRBV27
d_call: -
cdr3_aa: CASSVYGGADMQYF

v_call: TRBV27
d_call: TRBD2
cdr3_aa: CASSISGVYNEQFF

v_call: TRBV5-1
d_call: TRBD1
cdr3_aa: CASSLVPGQGMSEAFF

v_call: TRBV28
d_call: -
cdr3_aa: CASTQRGSSYNEQFF

v_call: TRBV7-2
d_call: -
cdr3_aa: CASSFQGTNYGYTF

v_call: TRBV29-1
d_call: TRBD2
cdr3_aa: CSVTSGGPREQYF

v_call: TRBV6-2/TRBV6-3
d_call: -
cdr3_aa: CASMGGPSYNEQFF

v_call: TRBV5-1
d_call: -
cdr3_aa: CASSLGDSGNQPQHF

v_call: TRBV5-1
d_call: TRBD2
cdr3_aa: CASSSGRFGSGNQETQYF

v_call: TRBV18
d_call: -
cdr3_aa: CASSPMASSYNEQFF

v_call: TRBV29-1
d_call: -
cdr3_aa: CSVRVAADTQYF

v_call: TRBV7-2
d_call: TRBD2
cdr3_aa: CASSLFTLAASREQFF

v_call: TRBV6-2/TRBV6-3
d_call: TRBD2
cdr3_aa: CASSFGLAGQGYEQYF

v_call: TRBV28
d_call: TRBD2
cdr3_aa: CASSPSGRIRRSYNEQFF

v_call: TRBV20-1
d_call: TRBD1
cdr3_aa: CSALAPQGATYEQYF

v_call: TRBV9
d_call: -
cdr3_aa: CVSSVYNKNYGYTF

v_call: TRBV4-3
d_call: -
cdr3_aa: CASSQGHRDKNTEAFF

v_call: TRBV3-1
d_call: -
cdr3_aa: CASSHPGGNEQFF

v_call: TRBV2
d_call: -
cdr3_aa: CASQRSYEQYF

v_call: TRBV7-2
d_call: -
cdr3_aa: CASSFRGGRANTEAFF

v_call: TRBV5-6
d_call: -
cdr3_aa: CASSLADRYYEQYF

v_call: TRBV15
d_call: TRBD1
cdr3_aa: CATTLGQGAVHEQYF

v_call: TRBV5-1
d_call: -
cdr3_aa: CASSLAGDEGNTIYF

v_call: TRBV15
d_call: TRBD1
cdr3_aa: CATSRDQRRDRGDLSSYNEQYF

v_call: TRBV5-1
d_call: -
cdr3_aa: CASSPLGPATDTQYF

v_call: TRBV20-1
d_call: -
cdr3_aa: CSARDATVGNQPQHF

v_call: TRBV30
d_call: -
cdr3_aa: CAWSGLRGSTDTQYF

v_call: TRBV20-1
d_call: -
cdr3_aa: CSARVPLAAYEQYF

v_call: TRBV7-2
d_call: -
cdr3_aa: CASSPNRAGSTQPQHF

v_call: TRBV7-2
d_call: -
cdr3_aa: CTSSSQAGTQETQYF

v_call: TRBV5-1
d_call: -
cdr3_aa: CASSLEYYVGAKDRENIQYF

v_call: TRBV6-2/TRBV6-3
d_call: -
cdr3_aa: CASRADGTYEQYF

v_call: TRBV27
d_call: -
cdr3_aa: CASSSQLGMIRDTQYF

v_call: TRBV30
d_call: TRBD1
cdr3_aa: CAWSKTGGTEAFF

v_call: TRBV4-2
d_call: -
cdr3_aa: CASSQDRGRGFYEQYF

v_call: TRBV6-5
d_call: TRBD1
cdr3_aa: CASSKGTESSYEQYF